Following are 15 T cell receptor beta chains from one sample sequenced in a study of T cell repertoires in cytomegalovirus infection. Each CDR3 protein is one row after TCRdb ran MiXCR on the reads. The sample includes around 69,000 distinct CDR3 sequences, 20% to 25% of them seen just once. These TCRs' antigens remain unknown. The source was CD8+ T cells from cultured PBMCs, collected from culture after CMV antigen stimulation. The origin of the receptors is a human donor in good health (CMV status not recorded). Some clones in this sample may be carry-over from other donors' samples.

V gene TRBV6-1 combines with J gene TRBJ2-3, with TRBD2 matching over 11 bases. This CDR3 has 15 amino acids. V was clipped by 6 bases and J by 4 bases; unmatched bases: 6. Germline CDR1 MNHNS, CDR2 SASEGT. DNA for the CDR3: TGTGCCAGCAGGCTATTAGCGGGGGGGCCAGATACGCAGTATTTT. This gives the protein CASRLLAGGPDTQYF.

This chain connects TRBV12-3 or TRBV12-4 to TRBJ2-1; D may be TRBD1 or TRBD2 (5 bases each). V lost 4 bases and J lost 5, with 18 bases in between. The CDR3 runs 16 residues. CDR3 sequence reads: CASSSRQRGKHNEQFF. CDR3 sequence (DNA): TGTGCCAGCAGTTCCAGACAGAGGGGCAAACACAATGAGCAGTTCTTC.

This chain uses TRBV6-6 with TRBJ2-7; 7 bases align to TRBD1. The CDR3 loop spans 14 amino acids. Germline lookup yields CDR1 MNHNY and CDR2 SVGAGI (reference sequence). V shed 6 bases, J shed 4 bases, and the junction held 9 bases outside the gene matches. CDR3 nucleotides: TGTGCCAGCAGGGACCAGGGGGACATGTACGAGCAGTACTTC. Its protein is CASRDQGDMYEQYF.

This clonotype came up a few times. This sequence joins TRBV7-2 and TRBJ1-5; 7 nucleotides match TRBD1. CDR3 length: 15 residues. J lost 2 bases, V lost 2 bases, and 3 bases had no gene match. The V gene's germline CDR1 is SGHTA and CDR2 FQGNSA. The CDR3 nucleotides read TGTGCCAGCAGCTTAAACAGGGGTGGCAATCAGCCCCAGCATTTT. This gives the protein CASSLNRGGNQPQHF.

This clonotype was detected only a few times. This chain links TRBV6-1 with TRBJ2-1; D not certain. Trimming shortened V by 4 bases and J by 13 bases, and 11 bases separated the two germline ends. From germline, CDR1 is MNHNS and CDR2 SASEGT. This CDR3 is 11 amino acids long. CDR3 nucleotide sequence: TGTGCCAGCAGTGGCCCTGGTACACAGTTCTTC. Its protein is CASSGPGTQFF.

This chain uses TRBV6-5 with TRBJ2-5, with unresolved D. CDR3 length: 13 amino acids. Trimming removed 6 bases from V and 1 base from J, with 9 bases in between. CDR1 MNHEY and CDR2 SVGAGI come from the germline V gene. CDR3 sequence reads: CASSQVAQETQYF. The CDR3 DNA reads as TGTGCCAGCAGCCAAGTGGCCCAAGAGACCCAGTACTTC.

The gene calls are TRBV7-8 and TRBJ2-3; 10 bases match TRBD1. From germline, CDR1 is SGHVS and CDR2 FQNEAQ. The J segment lost 3 bases and the V segment lost 8 bases, leaving 8 bases of the junction unmatched. This CDR3 has 15 amino acids. Written as DNA, the CDR3 is TGTGCCAGCGGGACTTGGGACAGGGGAACAGATACGCAGTATTTT. Protein: CASGTWDRGTDTQYF.

This clonotype was picked up a small number of times. J is TRBJ2-1 and V is TRBV7-2; 8 nucleotides line up with TRBD1. The germline V gene encodes CDR1 SGHTA and CDR2 FQGNSA. CDR3 length: 14 amino acids. V lost 11 bases and J lost 6; bases outside the gene matches: 12. CDR3 sequence (DNA): TGTGCCGCTTCAGGGGGCGCAGGGGGCAATGAGCAGTTCTTC. Protein sequence: CAASGGAGGNEQFF.

This clonotype has only a few counts. The V and J genes are TRBV27 and TRBJ2-3; possibly TRBD1 or TRBD2 for D (5 bases each). This CDR3 region has 17 residues. CDR1 and CDR2 from the germline V gene are MNHEY and SMNVEV (reference sequence). Trimming pared 4 bases from V and 6 bases from J, leaving 23 bases between. This chain's CDR3 is CASSWVGDPRGADTQYF. The CDR3 DNA sequence: TGTGCCAGCAGTTGGGTGGGGGACCCTCGAGGGGCGGATACGCAGTATTTT.

This clonotype was counted ten times or more. This chain links TRBV7-2 with TRBJ1-1; no firm D call. This CDR3 has 16 amino acids. Trimming left V 7 bases short and J 0 bases short, with 18 bases between. Germline CDR1 reads SGHTA; CDR2 reads FQGNSA. CDR3 in amino acids: CASTPSARQVNTEAFF. The CDR3 DNA sequence: TGTGCCAGCACCCCCTCCGCACGGCAGGTGAACACTGAAGCTTTCTTT.

The table lists this clonotype with a few counts. The chain uses TRBV12-3 or TRBV12-4 and TRBJ2-1; the D is unclear. Trimming shortened V by 6 bases and J by 7 bases, and 10 bases separated the two germline ends. The CDR3 contains 12 residues. The CDR3 DNA reads TGTGCCAGCAGCCTTATTGTTAATGAGCAGTTCTTC. Protein sequence: CASSLIVNEQFF.

The chain employs TRBV7-8 and TRBJ2-7, with 9 bases that match TRBD1. CDR1 is SGHVS, CDR2 FQNEAQ, per germline. The CDR3 is 14 amino acids. The V and J ends lost 6 bases and 3 bases, in that order; junction bases with no gene match: 6. In nucleotides, the CDR3 is TGTGCCAGCAGGTACCGGGACAGGGACTACGAGCAGTACTTC. Its translation is CASRYRDRDYEQYF.

CDR3 sequence reads: CASSPRQGLDEQFF. CDR3 DNA sequence: TGTGCCAGCAGCCCGAGACAGGGTCTGGATGAGCAGTTCTTC. This chain connects TRBV12-3 or TRBV12-4 to TRBJ2-1; 7 bases line up with TRBD1. There are 14 residues in the CDR3. The J segment lost 8 bases and the V segment lost 6 bases, leaving 10 bases of the junction unmatched.

The chain has TRBV4-1 and TRBJ1-2, with TRBD1 as a possible D gene (6 bases). Between the trimmed V and J ends, which lost 6 bases and 4 bases, there was a span of 18 bases. In germline, CDR1 is MGHRA, CDR2 YSYEKL. The CDR3 contains 15 residues. In DNA, the CDR3 is TGCGCCAGCAGTGACCCGGGACACCGAATCTATGGCTACACCTTC. Residues: CASSDPGHRIYGYTF.

J is TRBJ1-1 and V is TRBV9; D is uncertain. Germline CDR1 SGDLS, CDR2 YYNGEE. Trimming took 3 bases from V and 0 from J, leaving 12 bases between them. The CDR3 covers 15 residues. CDR3 coding DNA: TGTGCCAGCAGCGAACCGGCGGGGATGAACACTGAAGCTTTCTTT. This translates into CASSEPAGMNTEAFF. The variable domain in full, completed from reference TRBV9 and TRBJ1-1, reads DSGVTQTPKHLITATGQRVTLRCSPRSGDLSVYWYQQSLDQGLQFLIQYYNGEERAKGNILERFSAQQFPDLHSELNLSSLELGDSALYFCASSEPAGMNTEAFFGQGTRLTVV.